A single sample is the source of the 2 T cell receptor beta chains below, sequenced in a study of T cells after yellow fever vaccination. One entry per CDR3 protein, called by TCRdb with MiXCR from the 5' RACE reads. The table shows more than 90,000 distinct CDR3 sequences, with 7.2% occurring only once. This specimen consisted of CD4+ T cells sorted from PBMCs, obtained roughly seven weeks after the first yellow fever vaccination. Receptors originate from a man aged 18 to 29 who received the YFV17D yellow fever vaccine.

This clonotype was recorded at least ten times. For the CDR3, the DNA is TGTGCCAGCAGCTACGACATCTACGAGCAGTACTTC. It specifies CASSYDIYEQYF. The chain has TRBV3-1 and TRBJ2-7; D remains unclear. With 5 bases removed from V and 3 bases from J, the gap between germline ends came to 8 bases. The CDR3 runs 12 residues. Germline lookup yields CDR1 LGHDT and CDR2 YNNKEL (reference sequence).

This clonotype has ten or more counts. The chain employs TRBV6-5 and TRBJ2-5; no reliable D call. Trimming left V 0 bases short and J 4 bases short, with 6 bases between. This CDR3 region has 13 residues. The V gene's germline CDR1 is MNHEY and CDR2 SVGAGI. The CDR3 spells CASSYSIGETQYF. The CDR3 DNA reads TGTGCCAGCAGTTACTCGATCGGAGAGACCCAGTACTTC.